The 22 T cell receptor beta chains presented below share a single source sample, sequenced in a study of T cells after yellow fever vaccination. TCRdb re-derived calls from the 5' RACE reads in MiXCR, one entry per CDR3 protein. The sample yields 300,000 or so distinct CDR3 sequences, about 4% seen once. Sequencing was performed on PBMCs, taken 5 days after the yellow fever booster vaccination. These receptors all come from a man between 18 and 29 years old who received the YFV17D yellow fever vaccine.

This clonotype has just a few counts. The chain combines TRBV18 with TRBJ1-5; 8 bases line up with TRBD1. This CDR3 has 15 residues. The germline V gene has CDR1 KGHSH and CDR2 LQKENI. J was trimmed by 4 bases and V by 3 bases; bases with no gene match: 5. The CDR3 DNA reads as TGTGCCAGCTCACCTTGGACAGGGTTTAATCAGCCCCAGCATTTT. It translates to CASSPWTGFNQPQHF. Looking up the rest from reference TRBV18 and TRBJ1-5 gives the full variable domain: NAGVMQNPRHLVRRRGQEARLRCSPMKGHSHVYWYRQLPEEGLKFMVYLQKENIIDESGMPKERFSAEFPKEGPSILRIQQVVRGDSAAYFCASSPWTGFNQPQHFGDGTRLSIL.

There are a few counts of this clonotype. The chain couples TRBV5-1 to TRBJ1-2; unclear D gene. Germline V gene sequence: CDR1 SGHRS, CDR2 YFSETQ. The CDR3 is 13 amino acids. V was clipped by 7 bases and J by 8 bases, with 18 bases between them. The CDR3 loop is CASSAEVGFGYTF. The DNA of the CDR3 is TGCGCCAGCTCTGCCGAAGTTGGGTTCGGCTACACCTTC.

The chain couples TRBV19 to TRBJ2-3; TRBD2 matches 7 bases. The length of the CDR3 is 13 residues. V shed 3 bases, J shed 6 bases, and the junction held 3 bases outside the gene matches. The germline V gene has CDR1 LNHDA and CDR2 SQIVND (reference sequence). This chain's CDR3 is CASSIRGEDTQYF. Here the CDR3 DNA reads TGTGCCAGTAGTATCCGGGGGGAGGATACGCAGTATTTT.

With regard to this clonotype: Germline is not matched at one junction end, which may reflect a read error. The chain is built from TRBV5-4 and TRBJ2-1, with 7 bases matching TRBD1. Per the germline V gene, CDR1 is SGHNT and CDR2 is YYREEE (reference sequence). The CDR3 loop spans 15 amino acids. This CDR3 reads CACSSGTEDYNEQFF. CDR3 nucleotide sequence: TGTGCCTGCAGCTCCGGGACAGAAGATTACAATGAGCAGTTCTTC.

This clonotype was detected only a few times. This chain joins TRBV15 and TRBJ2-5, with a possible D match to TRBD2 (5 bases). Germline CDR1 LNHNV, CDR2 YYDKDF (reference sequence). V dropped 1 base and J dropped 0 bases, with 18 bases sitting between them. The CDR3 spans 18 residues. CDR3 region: CATSRASPAIWYQETQYF. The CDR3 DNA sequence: TGTGCCACCAGCAGAGCTAGCCCGGCGATCTGGTACCAAGAGACCCAGTACTTC.

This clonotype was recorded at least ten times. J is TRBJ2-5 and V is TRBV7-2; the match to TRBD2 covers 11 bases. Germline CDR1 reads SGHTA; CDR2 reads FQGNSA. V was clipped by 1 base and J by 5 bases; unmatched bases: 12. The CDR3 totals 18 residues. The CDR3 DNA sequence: TGTGCCAGCAGCTTAGTTAGCATAGCGGGGGGGCAGCGGGAGACCCAGTACTTC. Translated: CASSLVSIAGGQRETQYF.

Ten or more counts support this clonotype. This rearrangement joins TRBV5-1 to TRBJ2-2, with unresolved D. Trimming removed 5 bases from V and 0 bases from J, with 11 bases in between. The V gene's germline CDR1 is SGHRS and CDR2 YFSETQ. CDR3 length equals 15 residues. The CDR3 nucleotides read TGCGCCAGCAGGAACGACCGCACGAACACCGGGGAGCTGTTTTTT. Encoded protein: CASRNDRTNTGELFF.

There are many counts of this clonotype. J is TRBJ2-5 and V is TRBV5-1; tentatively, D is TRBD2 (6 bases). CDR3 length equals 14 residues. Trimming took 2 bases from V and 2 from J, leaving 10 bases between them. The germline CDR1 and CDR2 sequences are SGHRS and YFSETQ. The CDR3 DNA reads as TGCGCCAGCAGCTTAACGGGGGAACAAGAGACCCAGTACTTC. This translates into CASSLTGEQETQYF. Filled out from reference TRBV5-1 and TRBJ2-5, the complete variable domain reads KAGVTQTPRYLIKTRGQQVTLSCSPISGHRSVSWYQQTPGQGLQFLFEYFSETQRNKGNFPGRFSGRQFSNSRSEMNVSTLELGDSALYLCASSLTGEQETQYFGPGTRLLVL.

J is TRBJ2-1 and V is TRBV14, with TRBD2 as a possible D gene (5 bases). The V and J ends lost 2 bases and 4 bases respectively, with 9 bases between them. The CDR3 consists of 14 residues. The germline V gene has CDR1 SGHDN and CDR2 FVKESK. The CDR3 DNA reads TGTGCCAGCAGCCAACGACTACCTTACAATGAGCAGTTCTTC. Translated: CASSQRLPYNEQFF. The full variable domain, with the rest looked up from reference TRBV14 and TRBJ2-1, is EAGVTQFPSHSVIEKGQTVTLRCDPISGHDNLYWYRRVMGKEIKFLLHFVKESKQDESGMPNNRFLAERTGGTYSTLKVQPAELEDSGVYFCASSQRLPYNEQFFGPGTRLTVL.

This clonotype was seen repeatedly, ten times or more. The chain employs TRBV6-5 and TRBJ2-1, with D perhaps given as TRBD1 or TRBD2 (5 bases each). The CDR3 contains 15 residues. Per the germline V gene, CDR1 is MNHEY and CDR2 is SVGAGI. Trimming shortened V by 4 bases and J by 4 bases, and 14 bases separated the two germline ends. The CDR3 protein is CASSSPWDQYNEQFF. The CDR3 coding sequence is TGTGCCAGCAGTTCCCCCTGGGACCAATACAATGAGCAGTTCTTC.

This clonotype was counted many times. The CDR3 DNA follows: TGTGCCATCAGTGATATGGGGCAAGGAAACACCATATATTTT. It is translated as CAISDMGQGNTIYF. V gene TRBV10-3 combines with J gene TRBJ1-3, with TRBD1 as a possible D gene (5 bases). V lost 3 bases, J lost 4 bases, and 10 bases lay in between. From germline, CDR1 is ENHRY and CDR2 SYGVKD. This CDR3 has 14 amino acids.

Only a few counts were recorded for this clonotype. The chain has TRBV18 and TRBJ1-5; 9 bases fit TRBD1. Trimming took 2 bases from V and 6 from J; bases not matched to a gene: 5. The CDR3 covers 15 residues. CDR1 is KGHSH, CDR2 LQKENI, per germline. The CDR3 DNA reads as TGTGCCAGCTCACCAGACGGACAGGGGTTTCAGCCCCAGCATTTT. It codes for CASSPDGQGFQPQHF.

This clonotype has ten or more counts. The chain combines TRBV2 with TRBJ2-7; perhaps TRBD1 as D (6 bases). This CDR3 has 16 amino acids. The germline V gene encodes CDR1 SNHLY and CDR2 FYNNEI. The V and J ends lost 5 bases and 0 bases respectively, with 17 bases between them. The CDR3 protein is CASSSPPQGSSYEQYV. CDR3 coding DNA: TGTGCCAGCAGTTCCCCCCCGCAGGGGAGCTCCTACGAGCAGTACGTC.

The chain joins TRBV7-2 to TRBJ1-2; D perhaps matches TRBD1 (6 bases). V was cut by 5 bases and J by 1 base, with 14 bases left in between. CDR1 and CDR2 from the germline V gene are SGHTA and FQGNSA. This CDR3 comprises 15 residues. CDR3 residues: CASSETGTGNYGYTF. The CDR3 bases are TGTGCCAGCAGCGAAACAGGGACCGGTAACTATGGCTACACCTTC.

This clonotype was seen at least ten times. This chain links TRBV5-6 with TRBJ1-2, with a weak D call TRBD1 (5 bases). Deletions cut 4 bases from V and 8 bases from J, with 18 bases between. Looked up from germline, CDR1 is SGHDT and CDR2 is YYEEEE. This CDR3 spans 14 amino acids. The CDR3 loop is CASSVYQGIRGYTF. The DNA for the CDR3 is TGTGCCAGCAGCGTCTACCAGGGAATCCGGGGCTACACCTTC. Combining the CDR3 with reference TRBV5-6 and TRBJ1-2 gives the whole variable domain DAGVTQSPTHLIKTRGQQVTLRCSPKSGHDTVSWYQQALGQGPQFIFQYYEEEERQRGNFPDRFSGHQFPNYSSELNVNALLLGDSALYLCASSVYQGIRGYTFGSGTRLTVV.

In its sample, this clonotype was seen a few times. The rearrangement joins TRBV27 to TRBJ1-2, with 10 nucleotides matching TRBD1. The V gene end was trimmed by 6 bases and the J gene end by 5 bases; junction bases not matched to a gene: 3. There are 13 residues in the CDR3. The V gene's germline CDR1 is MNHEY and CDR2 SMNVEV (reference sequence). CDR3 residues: CASRGQGSYGYTF. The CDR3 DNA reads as TGTGCCAGCAGGGGACAGGGGTCTTATGGCTACACCTTC.

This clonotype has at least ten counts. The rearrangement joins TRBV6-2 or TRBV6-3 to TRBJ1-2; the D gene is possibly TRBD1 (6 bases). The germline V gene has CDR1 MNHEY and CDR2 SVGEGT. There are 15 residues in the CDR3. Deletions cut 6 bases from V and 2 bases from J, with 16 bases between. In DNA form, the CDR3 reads TGTGCCAGCAGCCAGGGACACCACAAGAACTATGGCTACACCTTC. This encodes CASSQGHHKNYGYTF.

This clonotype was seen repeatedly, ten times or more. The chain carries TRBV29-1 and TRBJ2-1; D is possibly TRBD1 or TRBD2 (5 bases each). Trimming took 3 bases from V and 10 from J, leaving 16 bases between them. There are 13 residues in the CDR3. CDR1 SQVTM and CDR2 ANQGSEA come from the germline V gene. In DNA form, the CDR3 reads TGCAGCGTTGACCACACGAGGGGCCTGGAGCAGTTCTTC. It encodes CSVDHTRGLEQFF.

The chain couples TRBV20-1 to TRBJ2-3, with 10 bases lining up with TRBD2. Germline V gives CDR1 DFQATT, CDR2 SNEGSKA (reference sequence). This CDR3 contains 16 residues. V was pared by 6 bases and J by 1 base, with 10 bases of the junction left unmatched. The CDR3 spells CSARPRLAGRTDTQYF. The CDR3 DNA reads TGCAGTGCCCGCCCCCGACTAGCGGGCCGCACAGATACGCAGTATTTT.

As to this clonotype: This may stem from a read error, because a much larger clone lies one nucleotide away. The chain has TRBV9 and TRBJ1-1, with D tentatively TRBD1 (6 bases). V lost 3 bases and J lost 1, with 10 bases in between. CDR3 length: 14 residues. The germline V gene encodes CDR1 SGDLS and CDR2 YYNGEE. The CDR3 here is CASSAGHPNTEAFF. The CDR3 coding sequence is TGTGCCAGCAGCGCGGGACACCCGAACACTGAAGCTTTCTTT.

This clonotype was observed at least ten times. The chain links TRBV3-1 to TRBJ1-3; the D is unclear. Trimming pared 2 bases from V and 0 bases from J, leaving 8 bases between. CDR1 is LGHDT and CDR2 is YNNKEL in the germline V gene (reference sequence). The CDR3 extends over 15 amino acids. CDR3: CASSQRPISGNTIYF. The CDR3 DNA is TGTGCCAGCAGCCAACGACCCATCTCTGGAAACACCATATATTTT. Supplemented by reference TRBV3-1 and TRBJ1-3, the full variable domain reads DTAVSQTPKYLVTQMGNDKSIKCEQNLGHDTMYWYKQDSKKFLKIMFSYNNKELIINETVPNRFSPKSPDKAHLNLHINSLELGDSAVYFCASSQRPISGNTIYFGEGSWLTVV.

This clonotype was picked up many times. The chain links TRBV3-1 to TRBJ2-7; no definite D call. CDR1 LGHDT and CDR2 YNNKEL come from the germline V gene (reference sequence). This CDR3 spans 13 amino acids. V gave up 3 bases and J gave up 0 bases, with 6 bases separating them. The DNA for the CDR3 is TGTGCCAGCAGCCAGACGGACTCCTACGAGCAGTACTTC. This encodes CASSQTDSYEQYF.